The 7 T cell receptor beta chains below were found in one sample sequenced in a study of CXCR3-negative and CXCR3-positive naive CD8 T cells. Study-level results: Compared with CXCR3-negative naive cells, CXCR3-positive naive cells showed more hydrophobic TRB CDR3s.

Preparation of TRB cDNA libraries relied on 5' RACE carrying UMI labels. No DNA is given; TCRdb re-called the 5' RACE reads and lists each CDR3 protein once. The record lists 130,000 or so distinct CDR3 sequences, of which the ten most abundant hold about 0.37%. Their recognized antigens are unknown. Sequenced sample: naive CXCR3+ CD8+ T cells from blood. Subset noted: CD45RO-CCR7+CD27+CD95- naive CD8+ T cells expressing CXCR3 (TNR3+). The receptor set was obtained from a human donor in good health. Some clones in this sample may be carry-over from other donors' samples.

The chain uses TRBV5-1 and TRBJ1-4; TCRdb indicates TRBD1, and absent DNA this call remains unverified. The CDR3 is 14 residues long. Germline V gene sequence: CDR1 SGHRS, CDR2 YFSETQ. CDR3 loop: CASSLTGVGEKLFF.

V usage is TRBV27 and J usage is TRBJ1-2; TCRdb proposes TRBD1, but this gene call is untestable without DNA. Germline V gene lookup returns CDR1 MNHEY and CDR2 SMNVEV (reference sequence). The CDR3 has 14 amino acids. CDR3 residues: CASSSNFDRAGYTF.

The chain's CDR3 is CASSLVFGGSYGYTF. The gene calls are TRBV7-8 and TRBJ1-2; there is no DNA to check the TCRdb D call of TRBD1. CDR3 length equals 15 residues. The germline gives CDR1 SGHVS, CDR2 FQNEAQ.

The chain uses TRBV10-3 and TRBJ1-2. Germline-derived CDR1 and CDR2 are ENHRY and SYGVKD. The CDR3 spans 14 residues. CDR3 residues: CAISESDSYYGYTF.

This rearrangement joins TRBV28 to TRBJ2-2; TCRdb lists TRBD1, though no DNA is available to test this call. The CDR3 is 14 residues long. Germline V gives CDR1 MDHEN, CDR2 SYDVKM. CDR3 protein: CASNNRGWTGELFF.

The rearrangement links TRBV19 to TRBJ1-2; TCRdb's D call of TRBD1 is untestable without DNA. Per germline, CDR1 LNHDA and CDR2 SQIVND (reference sequence). The CDR3 length is 13 residues. The CDR3 reads CASSMGTGIGYTF.

This sequence joins TRBV7-9 and TRBJ2-1; lacking DNA, the TRBD1 call made by TCRdb goes unchecked. Germline CDR1 is SEHNR and CDR2 is FQNEAQ (reference sequence). The CDR3 consists of 15 residues. CDR3 in amino acids: CASRDNRGRGNEQFF.